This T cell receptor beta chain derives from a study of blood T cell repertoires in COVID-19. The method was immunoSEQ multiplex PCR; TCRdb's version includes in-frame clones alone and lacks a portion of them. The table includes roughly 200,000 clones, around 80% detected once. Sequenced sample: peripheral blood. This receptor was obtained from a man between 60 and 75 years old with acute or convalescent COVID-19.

This CDR3 is CASSRDRGDTEAFF. The DNA of the CDR3 is TGTGCCAGCAGCCGGGACAGGGGGGACACTGAAGCTTTCTTT. The chain joins TRBV6-5 to TRBJ1-1; 11 bases line up with TRBD1. V was pared by 6 bases and J by 3 bases, with 3 bases of the junction left unmatched. The length of the CDR3 is 14 residues. Per the germline V gene, CDR1 is MNHEY and CDR2 is SVGAGI.